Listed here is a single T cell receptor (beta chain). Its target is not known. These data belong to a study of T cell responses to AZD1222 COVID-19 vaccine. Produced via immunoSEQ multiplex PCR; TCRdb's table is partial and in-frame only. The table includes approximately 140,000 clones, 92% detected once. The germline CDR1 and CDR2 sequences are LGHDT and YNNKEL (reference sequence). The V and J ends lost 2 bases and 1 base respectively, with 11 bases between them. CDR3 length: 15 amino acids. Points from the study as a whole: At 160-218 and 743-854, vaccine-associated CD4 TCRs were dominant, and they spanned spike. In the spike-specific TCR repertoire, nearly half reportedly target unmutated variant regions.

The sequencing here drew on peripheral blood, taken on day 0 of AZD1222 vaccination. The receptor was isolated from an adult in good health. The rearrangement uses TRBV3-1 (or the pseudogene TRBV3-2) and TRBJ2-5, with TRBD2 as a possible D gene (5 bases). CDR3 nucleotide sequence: TGTGCCAGCAGCCAATTACCGAGCGGCCAAGAGACCCAGTACTTC. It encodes CASSQLPSGQETQYF.